This T cell receptor (beta chain) was obtained from a study of T cell responses to AZD1222 COVID-19 vaccine. Study-wide context: Pooling covered second doses at about 4 or about 12 weeks.

Profiled with immunoSEQ multiplex PCR; TCRdb holds only in-frame clones, not every one. This table holds roughly 150,000 clones, roughly 89% found once. The V segment lost 5 bases and the J segment 2 bases; nucleotides outside the gene matches: 14. Per germline, CDR1 SGHTA and CDR2 FQGNSA. The CDR3 is made up of 17 amino acids. In the case of this clone: Its antigen is unknown.

Study-wide results and limits: AZD1222 recipients seropositive at baseline numbered only 5 to 7. Nearly half of spike-specific TCRs reportedly target unmutated variant regions.

The source was peripheral blood, collected on day 0 of AZD1222 vaccination. The source of this sequence is an adult in good health. The V and J genes are TRBV7-2 and TRBJ1-2; 7 positions match TRBD1. CDR3 in DNA: TGTGCCAGCAGCCAAATCCGGGACAGATATTCAAACTATGGCTACACCTTC. Translated, it gives CASSQIRDRYSNYGYTF. The full variable domain, in which reference TRBV7-2 and TRBJ1-2 provide the parts outside the CDR3, is GAGVSQSPSNKVTEKGKDVELRCDPISGHTALYWYRQSLGQGLEFLIYFQGNSAPDKSGLPSDRFSAERTGGSVSTLTIQRTQQEDSAVYLCASSQIRDRYSNYGYTFGSGTRLTVV.